The T cell receptor (beta chain) described here comes from a study of PD-L1 blockade in urothelial cancer. Study details: The patients' atezolizumab therapy, 1,200 mg intravenously every 3 weeks, started at some point between 2014 and 2016. Points from the study as a whole: Below-median blood TCR clonality before treatment forecast better survival.

Trimming cost V 2 bases and J 4 bases; bases outside gene matches: 4. The CDR3 has 14 amino acids. CDR1 KGHSH and CDR2 LQKENI come from the germline V gene. This table comes from immunoSEQ multiplex PCR, and its TCRdb copy is limited to in-frame clones, with some not included. The repertoire holds about 36,000 clones, more than 80% seen once, with more than 9% in the top ten. With respect to this clone: The antigen is not known.

Noted time point: peripheral blood 6 weeks after treatment start. Each individual provided 1 to 8 samples (taken pretreatment and on-treatment). The input for sequencing was PBMCs, taken around atezolizumab (anti-PD-L1) treatment. The TCR originated in a man in his forties with urothelial cancer. V is TRBV18 and J is TRBJ2-7; 8 nucleotides align to TRBD1. The DNA of the CDR3 is TGTGCCAGCTCACCATGGGACAGGAGGTACGAGCAGTACTTC. Translation: CASSPWDRRYEQYF.